Listed here are 3 T cell receptor beta chains from one sample, sequenced in a study of cytomegalovirus exposure and HLA in healthy donors. Vbeta (60) and Jbeta (13) primers were used in the PCR. The data were produced by immunoSEQ multiplex PCR, yet TCRdb's version contains in-frame clones alone and is incomplete. The sample contains 130,000 or so clones, 75% to 80% of which appear only once. Sequencing used PBMCs. The receptors were gathered from a female donor in good health and CMV-seronegative.

The J gene is TRBJ2-7, the V gene TRBV11-3, with 7 bases fitting TRBD1. Germline lookup yields CDR1 SGHNT and CDR2 YENEEA. The CDR3 length is 17 residues. V trimming: 0 bases; J trimming: 3 bases; junction bases outside the gene matches: 11. In DNA form, the CDR3 reads TGTGCCAGCAGCTTAGATGCCCTTGGGACAGCGGACTACGAGCAGTACTTC. It yields the protein CASSLDALGTADYEQYF. The variable domain in full, completed from reference TRBV11-3 and TRBJ2-7, reads EAGVVQSPRYKIIEKKQPVAFWCNPISGHNTLYWYLQNLGQGPELLIRYENEEAVDDSQLPKDRFSAERLKGVDSTLKIQPAELGDSAVYLCASSLDALGTADYEQYFGPGTRLTVT.

This sequence joins TRBV9 and TRBJ2-7; 11 bases match TRBD2. V dropped 0 bases and J dropped 7; count of bases not matched to a gene: 9. Germline-derived CDR1 and CDR2 are SGDLS and YYNGEE. The CDR3 is 16 amino acids. CDR3 coding DNA: TGTGCCAGCAGCGTAGATAGCGGGAGGGCCGCTGGGGAGCAGTACTTC. Translated, it gives CASSVDSGRAAGEQYF.

The CDR3 spells CASSGQVGTYEQYF. The CDR3 nucleotides read TGTGCCAGCAGTGGGCAGGTAGGAACCTACGAGCAGTACTTC. This chain joins TRBV6-1 and TRBJ2-7; D remains ambiguous. The V end lost 4 bases, the J end lost 2 bases, and 12 bases lay between the germline ends. The CDR3 contains 14 residues. The germline CDR1 and CDR2 sequences are MNHNS and SASEGT.